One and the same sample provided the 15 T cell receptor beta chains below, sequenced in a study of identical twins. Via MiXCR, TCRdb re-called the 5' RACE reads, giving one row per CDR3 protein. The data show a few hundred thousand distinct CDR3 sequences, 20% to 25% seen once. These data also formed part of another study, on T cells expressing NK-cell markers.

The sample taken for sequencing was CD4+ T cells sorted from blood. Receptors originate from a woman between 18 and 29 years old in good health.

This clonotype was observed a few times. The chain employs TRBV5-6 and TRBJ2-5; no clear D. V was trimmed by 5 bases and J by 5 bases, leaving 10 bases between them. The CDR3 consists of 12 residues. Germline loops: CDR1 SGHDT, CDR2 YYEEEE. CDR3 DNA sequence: TGTGCCAGCAGTATAGTCAGGGAGACCCAGTACTTC. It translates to CASSIVRETQYF.

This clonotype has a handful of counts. CDR3 sequence: CASTRTRGTDTQYF. The CDR3, as DNA: TGTGCCAGCACCAGAACCAGGGGGACAGATACGCAGTATTTT. The V call is TRBV6-1, the J call TRBJ2-3; 7 bases are a match to TRBD1. Germline V gene data show CDR1 as MNHNS and CDR2 as SASEGT. V was clipped by 7 bases and J by 3 bases; unmatched bases: 7. The CDR3 runs to 14 residues.

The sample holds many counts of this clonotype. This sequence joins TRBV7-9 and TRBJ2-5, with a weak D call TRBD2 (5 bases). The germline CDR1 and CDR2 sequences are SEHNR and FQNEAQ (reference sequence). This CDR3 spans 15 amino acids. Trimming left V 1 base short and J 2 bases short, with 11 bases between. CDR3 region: CASSLVPGRQETQYF. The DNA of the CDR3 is TGTGCCAGCAGCTTAGTTCCGGGAAGGCAAGAGACCCAGTACTTC.

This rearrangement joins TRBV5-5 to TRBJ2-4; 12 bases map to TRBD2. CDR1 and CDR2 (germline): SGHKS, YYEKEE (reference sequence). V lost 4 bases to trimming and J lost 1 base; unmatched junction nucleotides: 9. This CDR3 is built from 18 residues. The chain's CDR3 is CASSAQTSGSLAKNIQYF. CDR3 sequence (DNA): TGTGCCAGCAGCGCTCAGACTAGCGGGAGTCTGGCCAAAAACATTCAGTACTTC.

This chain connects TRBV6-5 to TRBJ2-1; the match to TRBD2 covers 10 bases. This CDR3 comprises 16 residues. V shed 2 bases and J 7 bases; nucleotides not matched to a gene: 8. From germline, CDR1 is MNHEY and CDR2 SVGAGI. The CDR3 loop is CASSYRASGSSNEQFF. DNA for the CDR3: TGTGCCAGCAGTTACAGGGCTAGCGGGAGTAGTAATGAGCAGTTCTTC.

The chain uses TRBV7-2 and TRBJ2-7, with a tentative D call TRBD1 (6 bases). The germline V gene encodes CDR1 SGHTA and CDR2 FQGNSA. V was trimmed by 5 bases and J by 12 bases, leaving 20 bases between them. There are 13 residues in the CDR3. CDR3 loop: CASSPDHPTGSYF. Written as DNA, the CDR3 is TGTGCCAGCAGCCCTGACCACCCGACAGGATCGTACTTC.

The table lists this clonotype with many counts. The CDR3: CASSIAGGYTF. CDR3 in DNA: TGTGCCAGCAGTATTGCAGGCGGCTACACCTTC. This chain uses TRBV25-1 with TRBJ1-2; D unclear. Germline CDR1 and CDR2: MGHDK and SYGVNS. CDR3 length equals 11 residues. The V and J ends lost 5 bases and 8 bases respectively, with 9 bases between them.

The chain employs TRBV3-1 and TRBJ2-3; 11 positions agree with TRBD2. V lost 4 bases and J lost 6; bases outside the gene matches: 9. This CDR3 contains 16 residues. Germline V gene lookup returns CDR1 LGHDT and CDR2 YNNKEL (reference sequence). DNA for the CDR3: TGTGCCAGCAGCCGTTGGCTAGCGGGAGGAGGTGATACGCAGTATTTT. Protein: CASSRWLAGGGDTQYF.

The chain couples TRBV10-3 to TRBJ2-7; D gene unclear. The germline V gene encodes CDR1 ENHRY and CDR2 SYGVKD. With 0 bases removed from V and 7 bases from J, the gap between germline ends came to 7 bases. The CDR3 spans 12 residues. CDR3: CAISESGWEQYF. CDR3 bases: TGTGCCATCAGTGAGTCGGGTTGGGAGCAGTACTTC.

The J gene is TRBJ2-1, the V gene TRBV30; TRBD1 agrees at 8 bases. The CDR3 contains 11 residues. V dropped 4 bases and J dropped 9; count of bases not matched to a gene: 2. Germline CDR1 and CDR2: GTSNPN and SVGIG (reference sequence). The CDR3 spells CAWTTGGEQFF. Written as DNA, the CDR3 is TGTGCCTGGACAACAGGGGGTGAGCAGTTCTTC. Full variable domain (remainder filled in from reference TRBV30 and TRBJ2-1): SQTIHQWPATLVQPVGSPLSLECTVEGTSNPNLYWYRQAAGRGLQLLFYSVGIGQISSEVPQNLSASRPQDRQFILSSKKLLLSDSGFYLCAWTTGGEQFFGPGTRLTVL.

In DNA, the CDR3 is TGCAGTGCTAGTGGAGCCCCCGGGAACACTGAAGCTTTCTTT. Translation: CSASGAPGNTEAFF. J is TRBJ1-1 and V is TRBV20-1, with unresolved D. There are 14 residues in the CDR3. V lost 3 bases and J 1 base, leaving 12 bases between the germline ends. Germline-derived CDR1 and CDR2 are DFQATT and SNEGSKA (reference sequence).

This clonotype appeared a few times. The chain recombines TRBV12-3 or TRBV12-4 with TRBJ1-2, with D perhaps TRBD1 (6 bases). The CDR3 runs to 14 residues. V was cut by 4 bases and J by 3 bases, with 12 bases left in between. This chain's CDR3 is CASSSHRGYYGYTF. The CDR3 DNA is TGTGCCAGCAGTTCTCATAGGGGGTACTATGGCTACACCTTC.

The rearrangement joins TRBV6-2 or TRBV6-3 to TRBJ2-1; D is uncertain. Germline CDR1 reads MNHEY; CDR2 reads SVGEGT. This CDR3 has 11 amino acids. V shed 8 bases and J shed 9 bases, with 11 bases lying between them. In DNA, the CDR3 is TGTGCCAGCCGTACCCCGGGTGAGCAGTTCTTC. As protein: CASRTPGEQFF.

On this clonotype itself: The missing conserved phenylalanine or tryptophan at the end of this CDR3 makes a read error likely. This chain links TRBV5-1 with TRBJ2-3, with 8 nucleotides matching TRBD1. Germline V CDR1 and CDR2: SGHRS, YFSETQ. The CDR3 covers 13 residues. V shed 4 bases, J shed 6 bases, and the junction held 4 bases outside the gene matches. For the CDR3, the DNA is TGCGCCAGCAGCCGGACAGGGAGGGATACGCAGTATCTT. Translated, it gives CASSRTGRDTQYL.

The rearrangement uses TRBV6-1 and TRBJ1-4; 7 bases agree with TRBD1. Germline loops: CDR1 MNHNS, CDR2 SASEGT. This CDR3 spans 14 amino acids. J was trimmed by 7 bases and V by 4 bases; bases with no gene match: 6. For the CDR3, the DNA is TGTGCCAGCAGTGCCCGACAGGGTGGTGAAAAACTGTTTTTT. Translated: CASSARQGGEKLFF.